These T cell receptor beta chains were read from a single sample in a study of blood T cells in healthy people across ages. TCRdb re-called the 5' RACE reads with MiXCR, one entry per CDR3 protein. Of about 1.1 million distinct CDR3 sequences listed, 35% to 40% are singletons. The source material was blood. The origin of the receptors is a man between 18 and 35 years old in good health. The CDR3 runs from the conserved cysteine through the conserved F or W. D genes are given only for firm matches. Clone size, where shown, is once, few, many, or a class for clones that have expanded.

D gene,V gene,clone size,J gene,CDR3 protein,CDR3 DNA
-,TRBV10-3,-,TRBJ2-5,CAISESTAPLVSGQYF,TGTGCCATCAGTGAGTCCACAGCCCCGCTAGTCTCTGGGCAGTACTTC
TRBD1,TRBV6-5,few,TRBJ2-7,CASSPKTGVGYEQYF,TGTGCCAGCAGCCCCAAGACAGGGGTCGGGTACGAGCAGTACTTC
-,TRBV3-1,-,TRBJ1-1,CASSRIQGGNTEAFF,TGTGCCAGCAGCCGCATACAGGGAGGGAACACTGAAGCTTTCTTT
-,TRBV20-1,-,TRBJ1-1,CSARDWGGRRNTEAFF,TGCAGTGCTAGAGATTGGGGGGGACGTCGGAACACTGAAGCTTTCTTT
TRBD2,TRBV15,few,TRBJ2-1,CATSRGTSGGRNEQFF,TGTGCCACCAGCAGAGGTACTAGCGGGGGTAGGAATGAGCAGTTCTTC
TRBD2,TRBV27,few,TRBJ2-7,CASSNAGAYEQYF,TGTGCCAGCAGCAACGCGGGAGCCTACGAGCAGTACTTC
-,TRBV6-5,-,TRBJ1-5,CASSYSGRHQPQHF,TGTGCCAGCAGTTACTCGGGCAGGCATCAGCCCCAGCATTTT
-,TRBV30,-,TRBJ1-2,CAWGLGFGFYGYTF,TGTGCCTGGGGCCTGGGTTTTGGGTTCTATGGCTACACCTTC
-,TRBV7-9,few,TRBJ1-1,CASSLERETKGTEAFF,TGTGCCAGCAGCTTAGAACGGGAGACCAAGGGCACTGAAGCTTTCTTT
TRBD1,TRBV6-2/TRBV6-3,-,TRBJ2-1,CASRHRGEAYNEQFF,TGTGCCAGCAGGCACAGGGGGGAGGCCTACAATGAGCAGTTCTTC
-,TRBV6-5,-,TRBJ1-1,CASSYSIQGFTEAFF,TGTGCCAGCAGTTACTCGATTCAGGGGTTTACTGAAGCTTTCTTT
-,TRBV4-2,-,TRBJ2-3,CASSQGRGSEGDTQYF,TGTGCCAGCAGCCAAGGACGCGGGTCTGAGGGAGATACGCAGTATTTT
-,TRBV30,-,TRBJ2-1,CAWSVEYNEQFF,TGTGCCTGGAGTGTCGAGTACAATGAGCAGTTCTTC
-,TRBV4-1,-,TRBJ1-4,CASSAQAPDEKLFF,TGCGCCAGCAGCGCACAGGCGCCCGATGAAAAACTGTTTTTT
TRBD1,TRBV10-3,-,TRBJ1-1,CAISETTGDTEAFF,TGTGCCATCAGTGAGACGACAGGGGACACTGAAGCTTTCTTT
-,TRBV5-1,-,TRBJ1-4,CASSLGRKNEKLFF,TGCGCCAGCAGCTTGGGACGGAAGAATGAAAAACTGTTTTTT
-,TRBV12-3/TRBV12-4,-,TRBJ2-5,CASSFRRGEQETQYF,TGTGCCAGCAGTTTTCGCAGGGGTGAACAAGAGACCCAGTACTTC
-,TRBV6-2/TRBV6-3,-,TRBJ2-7,CASSLHGGPYEQYF,TGTGCCAGCAGTCTCCACGGGGGTCCCTACGAGCAGTACTTC
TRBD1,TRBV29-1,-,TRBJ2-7,CSVTGAKSSYEQYF,TGCAGCGTTACAGGGGCGAAAAGCTCCTACGAGCAGTACTTC
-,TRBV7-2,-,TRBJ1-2,CASSLESRTHNYGYTF,TGTGCCAGCAGCTTAGAGAGCAGAACCCATAACTATGGCTACACCTTC
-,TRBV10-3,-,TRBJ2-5,CAISDLGLIQETQYF,TGTGCCATCAGTGATTTAGGGTTAATACAAGAGACCCAGTACTTC
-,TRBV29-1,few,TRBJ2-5,CSVEQGRYNEQYF,TGCAGCGTTGAGCAGGGGCGATACAATGAGCAGTACTTC
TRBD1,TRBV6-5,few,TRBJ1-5,CASSSTGDSNQPQHF,TGTGCCAGCAGTTCGACAGGGGATAGCAATCAGCCCCAGCATTTT
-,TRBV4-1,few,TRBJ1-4,CASSQDRPAGNEKLFF,TGCGCCAGCAGCCAAGATAGGCCGGCAGGAAATGAAAAACTGTTTTTT
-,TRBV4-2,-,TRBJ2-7,CASSQDSLLNSYEQYF,TGTGCCAGCAGCCAAGATAGCCTTCTGAACTCCTACGAGCAGTACTTC
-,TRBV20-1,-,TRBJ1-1,CSAPLGASEAFF,TGCAGTGCTCCACTTGGGGCATCTGAAGCTTTCTTT
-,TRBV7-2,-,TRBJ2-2,CAKQASGNTGELFF,TGTGCCAAACAAGCCAGCGGAAACACCGGGGAGCTGTTTTTT
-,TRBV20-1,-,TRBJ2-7,CSASKVAASYEQYF,TGCAGTGCCAGCAAGGTCGCGGCCTCCTACGAGCAGTACTTC
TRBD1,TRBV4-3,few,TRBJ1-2,CASSQDGAGGPLNYGYTF,TGCGCCAGCAGCCAAGATGGTGCAGGGGGCCCCCTTAACTATGGCTACACCTTC
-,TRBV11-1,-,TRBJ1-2,CASSLALGNRVYGYTF,TGTGCCAGCAGCTTAGCGCTGGGTAACAGGGTCTATGGCTACACCTTC
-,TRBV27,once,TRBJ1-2,CASSLHLNYGYTF,TGTGCCAGCAGTTTACACCTCAACTATGGCTACACCTTC
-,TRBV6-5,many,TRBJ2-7,CASSYPDRLYEQYF,TGTGCCAGCAGTTACCCCGACAGGCTATACGAGCAGTACTTC
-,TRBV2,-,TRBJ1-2,CAGLYGSSSGYTF,TGTGCCGGCCTCTATGGGAGTTCGAGCGGCTACACCTTC
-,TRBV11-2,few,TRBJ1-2,CASSLGRGNRYTF,TGTGCCAGCAGCTTAGGCCGGGGGAACCGCTACACCTTC
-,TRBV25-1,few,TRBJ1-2,CASLRNGWVGGYTF,TGTGCCAGCCTAAGAAACGGTTGGGTAGGCGGCTACACCTTC
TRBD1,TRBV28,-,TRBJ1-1,CASSSEGAGDTEAFF,TGTGCCAGCAGTTCCGAGGGGGCGGGCGACACTGAAGCTTTCTTT
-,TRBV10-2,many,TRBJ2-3,CASTTDSTDTQYF,TGCGCCAGCACGACTGATAGCACAGATACGCAGTATTTT
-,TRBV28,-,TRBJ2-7,CASSDDSWEQYF,TGTGCCAGCAGTGATGACAGTTGGGAGCAGTACTTC
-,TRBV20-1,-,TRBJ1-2,CSAGASNYGYTF,TGCAGTGCCGGGGCTTCTAACTATGGCTACACCTTC
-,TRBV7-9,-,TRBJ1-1,CASSFSPGGNTEAFF,TGTGCCAGCAGCTTTAGCCCTGGGGGGAACACTGAAGCTTTCTTT
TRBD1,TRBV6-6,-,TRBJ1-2,CASSLGTGISFNYGYTF,TGTGCCAGCAGCCTCGGGACAGGGATTTCCTTTAACTATGGCTACACCTTC
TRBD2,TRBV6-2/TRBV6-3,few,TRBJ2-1,CASRSGTLSSYNEQFF,TGTGCCAGCAGGAGCGGGACCCTAAGCTCCTACAATGAGCAGTTCTTC
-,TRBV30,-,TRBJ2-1,CAWSVEGPQFF,TGTGCCTGGAGTGTAGAGGGACCGCAGTTCTTC
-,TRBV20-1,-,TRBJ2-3,CSASVGDTQYF,TGCAGTGCTAGTGTAGGTGATACGCAGTATTTT
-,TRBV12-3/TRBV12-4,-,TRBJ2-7,CASRGGWESSDEQYF,TGTGCCAGCAGGGGGGGATGGGAGAGCTCCGACGAGCAGTACTTC